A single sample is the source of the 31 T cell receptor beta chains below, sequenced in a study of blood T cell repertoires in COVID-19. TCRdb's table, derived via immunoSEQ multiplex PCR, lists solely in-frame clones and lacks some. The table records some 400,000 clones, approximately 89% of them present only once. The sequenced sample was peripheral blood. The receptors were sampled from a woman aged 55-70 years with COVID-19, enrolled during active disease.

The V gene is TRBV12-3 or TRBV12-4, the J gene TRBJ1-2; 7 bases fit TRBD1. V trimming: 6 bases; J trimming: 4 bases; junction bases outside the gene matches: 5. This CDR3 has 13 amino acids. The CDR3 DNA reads TGTGCCAGCAGGGGACAGAACTTCTATGGCTACACCTTC. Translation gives CASRGQNFYGYTF.

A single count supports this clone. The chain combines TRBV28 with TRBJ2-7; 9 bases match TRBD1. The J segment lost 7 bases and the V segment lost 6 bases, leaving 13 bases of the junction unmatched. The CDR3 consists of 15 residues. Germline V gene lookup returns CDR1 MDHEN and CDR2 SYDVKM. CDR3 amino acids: CASRESGTGSGEQYF. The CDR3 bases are TGTGCCAGCAGAGAATCCGGGACAGGGTCGGGGGAGCAGTACTTC.

The CDR3, as DNA: TGTGCCAGCAGCAAGGACAGCGGAAACACCATATATTTT. Residues: CASSKDSGNTIYF. The chain carries TRBV7-9 and TRBJ1-3, with a weak D call TRBD1 (6 bases). Trimming left V 5 bases short and J 4 bases short, with 9 bases between. CDR1 and CDR2 from the germline V gene are SEHNR and FQNEAQ (reference sequence). The CDR3 spans 13 residues.

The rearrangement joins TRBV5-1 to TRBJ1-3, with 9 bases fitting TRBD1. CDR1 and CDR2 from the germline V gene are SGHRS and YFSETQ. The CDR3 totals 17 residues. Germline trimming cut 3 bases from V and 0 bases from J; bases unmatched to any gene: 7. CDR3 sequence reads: CASSWGQGALSGNTIYF. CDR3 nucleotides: TGCGCCAGCAGCTGGGGACAGGGTGCCCTCTCTGGAAACACCATATATTTT.

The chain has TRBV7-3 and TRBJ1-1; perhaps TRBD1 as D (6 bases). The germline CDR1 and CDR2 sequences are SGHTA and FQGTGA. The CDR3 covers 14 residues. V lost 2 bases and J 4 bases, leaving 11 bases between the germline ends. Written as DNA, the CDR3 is TGTGCCAGCAGCTTAGGGGGCGCTTCCACTGAAGCTTTCTTT. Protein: CASSLGGASTEAFF.

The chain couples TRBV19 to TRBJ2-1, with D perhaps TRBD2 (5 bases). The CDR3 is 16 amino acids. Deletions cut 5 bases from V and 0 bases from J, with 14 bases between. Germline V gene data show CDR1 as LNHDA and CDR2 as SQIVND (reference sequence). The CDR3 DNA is TGTGCCAGTAGTCCAGGACTTCTAAGCTCCTACAATGAGCAGTTCTTC. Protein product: CASSPGLLSSYNEQFF.

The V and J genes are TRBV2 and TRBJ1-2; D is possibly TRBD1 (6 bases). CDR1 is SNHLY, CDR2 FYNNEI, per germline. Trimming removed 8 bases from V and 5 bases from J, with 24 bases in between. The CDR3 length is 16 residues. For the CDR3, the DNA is TGTGCCAGCGCGCCGACCGGGACACCCGGCGGTTATGGCTACACCTTC. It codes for CASAPTGTPGGYGYTF.

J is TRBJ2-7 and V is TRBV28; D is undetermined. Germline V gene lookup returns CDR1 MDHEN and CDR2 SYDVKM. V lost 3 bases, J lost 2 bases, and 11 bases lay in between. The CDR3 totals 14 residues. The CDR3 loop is CASSLGRVPYEQYF. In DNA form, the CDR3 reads TGTGCCAGCAGTTTGGGCAGAGTCCCCTACGAGCAGTACTTC.

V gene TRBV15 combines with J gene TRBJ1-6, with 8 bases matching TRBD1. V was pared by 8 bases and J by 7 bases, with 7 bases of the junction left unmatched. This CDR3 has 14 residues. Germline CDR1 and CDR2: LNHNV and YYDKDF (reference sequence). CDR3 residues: CATSTGAGNSPLHF. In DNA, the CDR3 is TGTGCCACCTCGACAGGGGCGGGAAATTCACCCCTCCACTTT.

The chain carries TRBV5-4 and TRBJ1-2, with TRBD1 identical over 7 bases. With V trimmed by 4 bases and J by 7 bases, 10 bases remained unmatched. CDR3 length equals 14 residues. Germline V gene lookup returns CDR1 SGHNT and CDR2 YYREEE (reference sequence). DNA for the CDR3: TGTGCCAGCAGCGAAGACAGGGCGCTTCGTGGCTACACCTTC. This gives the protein CASSEDRALRGYTF.

The CDR3 DNA follows: TGTGCCAGCAGCCAAGGCCCGAGGAGGGCGAACACTGAAGCTTTCTTT. It translates to CASSQGPRRANTEAFF. The rearrangement links TRBV3-1 (or the pseudogene TRBV3-2) to TRBJ1-1; D is undetermined. Trimming left V 1 base short and J 1 base short, with 13 bases between. The CDR3 extends over 16 amino acids. Germline CDR1 and CDR2: LGHDT and YNNKEL (reference sequence).

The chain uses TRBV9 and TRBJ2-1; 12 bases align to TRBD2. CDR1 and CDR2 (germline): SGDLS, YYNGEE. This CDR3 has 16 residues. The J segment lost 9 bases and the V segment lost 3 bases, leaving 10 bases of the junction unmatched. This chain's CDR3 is CASSANLAGGTSEQFF. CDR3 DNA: TGTGCCAGCAGCGCGAACCTAGCGGGGGGGACGAGTGAGCAGTTCTTC.

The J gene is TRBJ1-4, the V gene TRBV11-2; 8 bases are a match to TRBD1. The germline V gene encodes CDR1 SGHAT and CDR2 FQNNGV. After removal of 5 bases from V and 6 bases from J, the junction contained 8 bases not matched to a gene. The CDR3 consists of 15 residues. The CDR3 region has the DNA TGTGCCAGCAGCCTACGACAGGGGAAGTATGAAAAACTGTTTTTT. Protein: CASSLRQGKYEKLFF.

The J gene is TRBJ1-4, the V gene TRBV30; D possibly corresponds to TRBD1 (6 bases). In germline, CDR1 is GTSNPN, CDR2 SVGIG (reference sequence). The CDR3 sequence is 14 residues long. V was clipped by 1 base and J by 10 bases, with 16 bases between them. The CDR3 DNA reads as TGTGCCTGGAGTGAGTCGGTGGGGGCGGGAAAACTGTTTTTT. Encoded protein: CAWSESVGAGKLFF.

CDR3 in DNA: TGTGCCAGCTCAATCCAGGGGGCGAGAGAGCAGTACTTC. Translation gives CASSIQGAREQYF. J is TRBJ2-7 and V is TRBV18; 8 nucleotides line up with TRBD1. V trimming: 5 bases; J trimming: 7 bases; junction bases outside the gene matches: 7. Germline values: CDR1 KGHSH, CDR2 LQKENI. The CDR3 has 13 amino acids. Full variable domain (remainder filled in from reference TRBV18 and TRBJ2-7): NAGVMQNPRHLVRRRGQEARLRCSPMKGHSHVYWYRQLPEEGLKFMVYLQKENIIDESGMPKERFSAEFPKEGPSILRIQQVVRGDSAAYFCASSIQGAREQYFGPGTRLTVT.

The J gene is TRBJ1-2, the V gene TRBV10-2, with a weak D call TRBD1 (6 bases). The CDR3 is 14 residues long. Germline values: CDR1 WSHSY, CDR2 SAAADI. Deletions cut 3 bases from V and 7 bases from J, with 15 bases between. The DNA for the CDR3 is TGCGCCAGCAGTGAATGGGGGCGTGGGGCTGGCTACACCTTC. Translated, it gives CASSEWGRGAGYTF.

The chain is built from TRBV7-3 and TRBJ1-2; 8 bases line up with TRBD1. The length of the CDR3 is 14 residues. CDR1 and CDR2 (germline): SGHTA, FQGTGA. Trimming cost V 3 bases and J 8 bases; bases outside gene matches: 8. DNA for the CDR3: TGTGCCAGCAGCTTGACTGACAGGGGAGACGGCTACACCTTC. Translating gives CASSLTDRGDGYTF.

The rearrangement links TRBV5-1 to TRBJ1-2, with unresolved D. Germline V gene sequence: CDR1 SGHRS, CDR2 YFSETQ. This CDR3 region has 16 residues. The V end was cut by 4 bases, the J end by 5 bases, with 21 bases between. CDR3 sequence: CASSAAASPTKYGYTF. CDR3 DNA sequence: TGCGCCAGCAGCGCCGCGGCATCCCCCACGAAGTATGGCTACACCTTC. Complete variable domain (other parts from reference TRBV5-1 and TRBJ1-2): KAGVTQTPRYLIKTRGQQVTLSCSPISGHRSVSWYQQTPGQGLQFLFEYFSETQRNKGNFPGRFSGRQFSNSRSEMNVSTLELGDSALYLCASSAAASPTKYGYTFGSGTRLTVV.

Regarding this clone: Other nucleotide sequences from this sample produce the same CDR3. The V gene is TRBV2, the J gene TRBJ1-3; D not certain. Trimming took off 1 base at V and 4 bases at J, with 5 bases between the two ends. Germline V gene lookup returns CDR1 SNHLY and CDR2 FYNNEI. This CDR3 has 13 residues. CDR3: CASSEEAGNTIYF. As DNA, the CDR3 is TGTGCCAGCAGTGAAGAAGCAGGAAACACCATATATTTT.

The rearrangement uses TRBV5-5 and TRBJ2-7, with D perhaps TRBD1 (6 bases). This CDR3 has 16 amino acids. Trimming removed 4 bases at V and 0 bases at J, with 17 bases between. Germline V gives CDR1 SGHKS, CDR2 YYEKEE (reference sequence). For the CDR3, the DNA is TGTGCCAGCAGCCCGACAGGCTCAATCTTCTCCTACGAGCAGTACTTC. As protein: CASSPTGSIFSYEQYF.

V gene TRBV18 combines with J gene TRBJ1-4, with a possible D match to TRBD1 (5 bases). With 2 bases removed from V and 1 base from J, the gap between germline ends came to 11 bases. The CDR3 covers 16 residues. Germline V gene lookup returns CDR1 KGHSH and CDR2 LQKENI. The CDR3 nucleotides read TGTGCCAGCTCACCATCTCAGGGTGGAACTAATGAAAAACTGTTTTTT. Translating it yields CASSPSQGGTNEKLFF.

This chain's CDR3 is CASLRVAGYEQYF. As DNA, the CDR3 is TGTGCCAGCTTGCGGGTAGCGGGGTACGAGCAGTACTTC. V gene TRBV5-4 combines with J gene TRBJ2-7; 8 nucleotides line up with TRBD2. V trimming: 7 bases; J trimming: 4 bases; junction bases outside the gene matches: 7. Germline values: CDR1 SGHNT, CDR2 YYREEE (reference sequence). This CDR3 comprises 13 residues.

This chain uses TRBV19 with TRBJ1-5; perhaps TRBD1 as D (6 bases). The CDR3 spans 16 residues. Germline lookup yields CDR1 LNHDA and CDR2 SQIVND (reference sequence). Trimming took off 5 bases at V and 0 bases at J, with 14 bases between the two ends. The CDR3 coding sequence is TGTGCCAGTAGTTCGTCACAGGGATATAGCAATCAGCCCCAGCATTTT. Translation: CASSSSQGYSNQPQHF.

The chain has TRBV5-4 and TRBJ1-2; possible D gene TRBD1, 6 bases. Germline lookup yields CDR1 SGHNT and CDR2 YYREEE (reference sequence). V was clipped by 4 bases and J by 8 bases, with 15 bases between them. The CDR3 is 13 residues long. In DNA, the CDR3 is TGTGCCAGCAGCAATGGACAGCCCGGGGGCTACACCTTC. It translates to CASSNGQPGGYTF. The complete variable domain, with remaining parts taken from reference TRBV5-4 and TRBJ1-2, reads ETGVTQSPTHLIKTRGQQVTLRCSSQSGHNTVSWYQQALGQGPQFIFQYYREEENGRGNFPPRFSGLQFPNYSSELNVNALELDDSALYLCASSNGQPGGYTFGSGTRLTVV.

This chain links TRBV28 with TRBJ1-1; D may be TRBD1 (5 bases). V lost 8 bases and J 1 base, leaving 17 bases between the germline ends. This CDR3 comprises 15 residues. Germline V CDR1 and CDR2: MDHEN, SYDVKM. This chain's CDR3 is CASPSSKGRNTEAFF. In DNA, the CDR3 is TGTGCCAGCCCTTCCTCGAAGGGGCGGAACACTGAAGCTTTCTTT.

In DNA, the CDR3 is TGTGCCAGCAGCGTAGCGGGGGGGCCCCTATGGACAGATACGCAGTATTTT. This translates into CASSVAGGPLWTDTQYF. The rearrangement uses TRBV9 and TRBJ2-3; TRBD2 matches at 8 bases. After removal of 0 bases from V and 3 bases from J, the junction contained 9 bases not matched to a gene. Germline-derived CDR1 and CDR2 are SGDLS and YYNGEE. CDR3 length: 17 amino acids.

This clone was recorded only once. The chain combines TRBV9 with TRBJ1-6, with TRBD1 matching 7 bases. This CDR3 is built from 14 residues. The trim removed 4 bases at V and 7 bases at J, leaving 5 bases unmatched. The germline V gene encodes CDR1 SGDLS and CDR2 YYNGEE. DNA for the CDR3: TGTGCCAGCAGCTCACAGGGGCTGAATTCACCCCTCCACTTT. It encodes CASSSQGLNSPLHF.

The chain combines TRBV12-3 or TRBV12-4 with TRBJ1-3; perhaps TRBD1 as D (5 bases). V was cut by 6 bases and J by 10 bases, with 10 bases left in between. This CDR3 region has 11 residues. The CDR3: CASSRRGTIYF. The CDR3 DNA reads TGTGCCAGCAGCCGTCGGGGGACCATATATTTT.

The CDR3 sequence is CASSQALSGGEQYF. In nucleotides, the CDR3 is TGTGCCAGCAGCCAAGCGTTGTCAGGAGGCGAGCAGTACTTC. The gene calls are TRBV3-1 (or the pseudogene TRBV3-2) and TRBJ2-7; maybe TRBD2 (5 bases). CDR3 length: 14 amino acids. Germline lookup yields CDR1 LGHDT and CDR2 YNNKEL (reference sequence). Trimming left V 1 base short and J 6 bases short, with 13 bases between.

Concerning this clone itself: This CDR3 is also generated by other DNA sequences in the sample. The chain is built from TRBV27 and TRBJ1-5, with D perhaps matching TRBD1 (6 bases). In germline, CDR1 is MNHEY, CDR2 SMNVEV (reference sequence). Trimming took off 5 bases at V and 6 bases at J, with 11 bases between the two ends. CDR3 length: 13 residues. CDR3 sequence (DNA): TGTGCCAGCAGTCTTAACAGGGCTCAGCCCCAGCATTTT. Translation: CASSLNRAQPQHF.

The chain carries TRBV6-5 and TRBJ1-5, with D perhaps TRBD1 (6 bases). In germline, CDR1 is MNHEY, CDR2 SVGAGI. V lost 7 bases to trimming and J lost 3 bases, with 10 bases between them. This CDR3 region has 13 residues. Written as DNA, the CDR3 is TGTGCCAGCATTGGACAGCTCAATCAGCCCCAGCATTTT. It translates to CASIGQLNQPQHF.